These 9 T cell receptor beta chains were all obtained from the same sample, sequenced in a study of T cells in localized non-small cell lung cancer (dated by TCRdb to 2020 to 2021). Receptor libraries were prepared by the immunoSEQ multiplex PCR assay. This is the immuneACCESS table as TCRdb keeps it, with only in-frame sequences that have V and J called. A part of the clones is gone; compared with another copy, unresolved V genes explain less than half, and the rest is unexplained. Recorded for this sample are about 130,000 clones; 70% to 90% of them occurred a single time. The ten biggest clones cover around 1.8% of the sample. Here the sequenced sample was peripheral blood, taken before any cancer treatment. These receptors came from a female donor over 55 with stage I lung adenocarcinoma.

The rearrangement links TRBV9 to TRBJ2-2, with D possibly being TRBD2 (6 bases). V gave up 6 bases and J gave up 1 base, with 16 bases separating them. CDR3 length equals 16 residues. Germline CDR1 and CDR2: SGDLS and YYNGEE. The CDR3 nucleotides read TGTGCCAGCAACCTAGGTCGAGCGGGGAACACCGGGGAGCTGTTTTTT. Translation: CASNLGRAGNTGELFF.

The V call is TRBV4-1, the J call TRBJ2-3; TRBD1 agrees at 8 bases. The length of the CDR3 is 18 residues. V lost 1 base and J lost 3; bases outside the gene matches: 12. Germline values: CDR1 MGHRA, CDR2 YSYEKL. The CDR3 DNA sequence: TGCGCCAGCAGCCAAGTGGAGACAGGGGCAAAAAGGACAGATACGCAGTATTTT. Translated: CASSQVETGAKRTDTQYF.

In regard to this clone: The junction departs from germline at one end; a sequencing error may be responsible. The chain carries TRBV6-6 and TRBJ2-7; 7 bases map to TRBD1. Germline V gene data show CDR1 as MNHNY and CDR2 as SVGAGI (reference sequence). The length of the CDR3 is 16 residues. CDR3 region: CASTYSLGTVTYEQYF. In DNA, the CDR3 is TGTGCCAGCACTTACTCCCTCGGGACAGTGACCTACGAGCAGTACTTC.

The chain has TRBV20-1 and TRBJ2-1; D not certain. Germline assignment: CDR1 DFQATT and CDR2 SNEGSKA (reference sequence). V lost 4 bases to trimming and J lost 7 bases, with 8 bases between them. CDR3 length: 11 amino acids. The CDR3 DNA reads TGCAGTGCTAACGGTCTGAATGAGCAGTTCTTC. Protein sequence: CSANGLNEQFF.

V usage is TRBV5-1 and J usage is TRBJ2-3; D remains unclear. Trimming stripped 2 bases from V and 2 bases from J, with 9 bases between. The CDR3 totals 14 residues. Germline CDR1 and CDR2: SGHRS and YFSETQ. The CDR3 nucleotides read TGCGCCAGCAGCTTAACTCATTTCACAGATACGCAGTATTTT. Encoded protein: CASSLTHFTDTQYF. The whole variable domain, filled in from reference TRBV5-1 and TRBJ2-3, reads KAGVTQTPRYLIKTRGQQVTLSCSPISGHRSVSWYQQTPGQGLQFLFEYFSETQRNKGNFPGRFSGRQFSNSRSEMNVSTLELGDSALYLCASSLTHFTDTQYFGPGTRLTVL.

The V and J genes are TRBV2 and TRBJ2-2, with 8 bases identical to TRBD2. V was pared by 2 bases and J by 6 bases, with 5 bases of the junction left unmatched. Germline-derived CDR1 and CDR2 are SNHLY and FYNNEI. CDR3 length equals 15 residues. In nucleotides, the CDR3 is TGTGCCAGCAGTGAACTGGGACTAGACCCCGGGGAGCTGTTTTTT. This sequence encodes CASSELGLDPGELFF.

The genes are TRBV6-6 and TRBJ1-5; 8 bases fit TRBD1. The germline CDR1 and CDR2 sequences are MNHNY and SVGAGI (reference sequence). V lost 6 bases and J lost 4; bases outside the gene matches: 2. This CDR3 has 13 amino acids. The CDR3 coding sequence is TGTGCCAGCAGCAGACAGGGGAATCAGCCCCAGCATTTT. This codes for CASSRQGNQPQHF.

The V gene is TRBV28, the J gene TRBJ1-4; weak D call: TRBD1 (5 bases). This CDR3 is 16 amino acids long. Trimming took 8 bases from V and 8 from J, leaving 24 bases between them. From germline, CDR1 is MDHEN and CDR2 SYDVKM. CDR3: CASGSPRGGAGEKLFF. DNA of the CDR3: TGTGCCAGCGGCTCCCCCCGGGGAGGGGCAGGAGAAAAACTGTTTTTT.

The chain has TRBV4-1 and TRBJ2-3; no clear D gene. Germline CDR1 reads MGHRA; CDR2 reads YSYEKL. The V and J ends lost 0 bases and 3 bases respectively, with 4 bases between them. This CDR3 has 13 amino acids. The CDR3 nucleotides read TGCGCCAGCAGCCAAGAAGGGACAGATACGCAGTATTTT. Translation gives CASSQEGTDTQYF.